Listed here are 19 T cell receptor beta chains from one sample, sequenced in a study of blood T cell repertoires in COVID-19. TCRdb's table, derived via immunoSEQ multiplex PCR, lists solely in-frame clones and lacks some. The data show fewer than 250,000 clones, around 90% seen once. Sequenced input: peripheral blood. These receptors came from a man between 65 and 85 years old with acute or convalescent COVID-19.

The genes are TRBV29-1 and TRBJ2-7, with TRBD1 identical over 11 bases. From germline, CDR1 is SQVTM and CDR2 ANQGSEA. This CDR3 region has 13 residues. Losses at the gene ends were 6 bases for V and 0 bases for J; bases not matched to a gene: 1. CDR3 region: CSVGQGASYEQYF. The CDR3 nucleotides are TGCAGCGTCGGACAGGGGGCCTCCTACGAGCAGTACTTC.

The chain is built from TRBV29-1 and TRBJ2-1, with a possible D match to TRBD1 (5 bases). From germline, CDR1 is SQVTM and CDR2 ANQGSEA. This CDR3 is built from 12 residues. The ends were cut back, 3 bases at V and 10 bases at J, with 13 bases in the middle. CDR3 loop: CSVEGQAEEQFF. CDR3 sequence (DNA): TGCAGCGTTGAGGGGCAGGCCGAAGAGCAGTTCTTC.

The chain couples TRBV27 to TRBJ2-3; D possibly corresponds to TRBD1 (6 bases). CDR1 is MNHEY and CDR2 is SMNVEV in the germline V gene (reference sequence). This CDR3 spans 13 amino acids. The ends were cut back, 7 bases at V and 4 bases at J, with 12 bases in the middle. The CDR3 nucleotides read TGTGCCAGCATGACCGAGGGGGCAGATACGCAGTATTTT. It translates to CASMTEGADTQYF.

The V gene is TRBV5-1, the J gene TRBJ2-7; 7 positions match TRBD1. Trimming took 2 bases from V and 1 from J; bases not matched to a gene: 6. The CDR3 loop spans 15 amino acids. Per germline, CDR1 SGHRS and CDR2 YFSETQ. CDR3: CASSLTGQSSYEQYF. DNA of the CDR3: TGCGCCAGCAGCTTAACGGGACAGTCGTCCTACGAGCAGTACTTC.

The sample holds a few counts of this clone. The V call is TRBV4-2, the J call TRBJ2-1, with TRBD2 identical over 7 bases. Germline V gene sequence: CDR1 LGHNA, CDR2 YNFKEQ. V dropped 1 base and J dropped 6; count of bases not matched to a gene: 3. CDR3 size: 14 residues. This CDR3 reads CASSQAASGNEQFF. The CDR3 DNA reads TGTGCCAGCAGCCAAGCAGCTAGCGGCAATGAGCAGTTCTTC.

The chain links TRBV28 to TRBJ2-1; the match to TRBD2 covers 10 bases. Germline assignment: CDR1 MDHEN and CDR2 SYDVKM. This CDR3 is 16 amino acids long. V shed 5 bases, J shed 9 bases, and the junction held 13 bases outside the gene matches. The CDR3 bases are TGTGCCAGCAGTGGCGACCAGAGCGGGAGGGCCCTTGAGCAGTTCTTC. Protein product: CASSGDQSGRALEQFF. The full variable domain, completed using reference TRBV28 and TRBJ2-1, is DVKVTQSSRYLVKRTGEKVFLECVQDMDHENMFWYRQDPGLGLRLIYFSYDVKMKEKGDIPEGYSVSREKKERFSLILESASTNQTSMYLCASSGDQSGRALEQFFGPGTRLTVL.

This chain joins TRBV9 and TRBJ1-2, with D uncertain. The CDR3 length is 13 residues. CDR1 is SGDLS, CDR2 YYNGEE, per germline. Between the trimmed V and J ends, which lost 0 bases and 7 bases, there was a span of 10 bases. The CDR3 region is CASSVEEAAGYTF. CDR3 nucleotides: TGTGCCAGCAGCGTAGAAGAGGCAGCTGGCTACACCTTC.

The chain couples TRBV19 to TRBJ1-2; the match to TRBD1 covers 8 bases. The CDR3 spans 13 residues. Germline V gene sequence: CDR1 LNHDA, CDR2 SQIVND (reference sequence). Germline trimming cut 9 bases from V and 2 bases from J; bases unmatched to any gene: 5. The CDR3 here is CASRQGLNYGYTF. The CDR3 region has the DNA TGTGCCAGCAGACAGGGGTTAAACTATGGCTACACCTTC.

The chain recombines TRBV4-1 with TRBJ2-1; maybe TRBD2 (5 bases). V was clipped by 6 bases and J by 11 bases, with 17 bases between them. The germline gives CDR1 MGHRA, CDR2 YSYEKL. The CDR3 is made up of 13 amino acids. This CDR3 is CASSRENAEKQFF. The CDR3, as DNA: TGCGCCAGCAGTCGGGAAAATGCGGAGAAGCAGTTCTTC.

This rearrangement joins TRBV6-1 to TRBJ1-1; no clear D gene. Trimming removed 3 bases from V and 2 bases from J, with 7 bases in between. Germline CDR1 and CDR2: MNHNS and SASEGT. The CDR3 spans 13 residues. CDR3 nucleotide sequence: TGTGCCAGCAGTGAGACACGAAACACTGAAGCTTTCTTT. Translated, it gives CASSETRNTEAFF.

The CDR3 DNA reads TGTGCCAGTAGTCCCGGGACAGGGGGCTACGAGCAGTACTTC. It specifies CASSPGTGGYEQYF. The chain is built from TRBV19 and TRBJ2-7; TRBD1 agrees at 11 bases. The CDR3 has 14 residues. The V and J ends lost 5 bases and 3 bases, in that order; junction bases with no gene match: 3. CDR1 is LNHDA and CDR2 is SQIVND in the germline V gene (reference sequence).

The gene calls are TRBV7-2 and TRBJ2-7, with 11 bases aligning to TRBD2. The V and J ends lost 5 bases and 5 bases, in that order; junction bases with no gene match: 8. This CDR3 is built from 15 residues. Germline loops: CDR1 SGHTA, CDR2 FQGNSA. CDR3 DNA: TGTGCCAGCAGCCCACTAGCGGGAGTGTCCCACGAGCAGTACTTC. Its protein is CASSPLAGVSHEQYF.

The gene calls are TRBV11-1 and TRBJ2-3; D remains ambiguous. The CDR3 extends over 15 amino acids. From germline, CDR1 is SGHAT and CDR2 FQDESV (reference sequence). Trimming took off 5 bases at V and 2 bases at J, with 14 bases between the two ends. The CDR3 DNA follows: TGTGCCAGCAGCCCCCTATGGGCAGACACAGATACGCAGTATTTT. Residues: CASSPLWADTDTQYF.

This clone was observed once. The V gene is TRBV4-1, the J gene TRBJ2-2, with 11 bases fitting TRBD2. V lost 3 bases to trimming and J lost 6 bases; unmatched junction nucleotides: 12. Germline V lookup: CDR1 MGHRA, CDR2 YSYEKL. This CDR3 region has 18 residues. CDR3: CASSHGRTSGSLSGELFF. DNA for the CDR3: TGCGCCAGCAGCCACGGACGAACTAGCGGGAGTCTCTCCGGGGAGCTGTTTTTT.

The chain carries TRBV7-8 and TRBJ2-3; 9 bases align to TRBD2. Germline values: CDR1 SGHVS, CDR2 FQNEAQ. Losses at the gene ends were 6 bases for V and 8 bases for J; bases not matched to a gene: 12. The CDR3 extends over 15 amino acids. CDR3 loop: CASSPRIAGESTQYF. In nucleotides, the CDR3 is TGTGCCAGCAGTCCTCGGATAGCGGGAGAAAGTACGCAGTATTTT.

The chain links TRBV7-8 to TRBJ2-5, with a possible D match to TRBD1 (6 bases). From germline, CDR1 is SGHVS and CDR2 FQNEAQ. The CDR3 consists of 14 residues. V gave up 5 bases and J gave up 1 base, with 11 bases separating them. CDR3 in amino acids: CASSVGTFQETQYF. DNA for the CDR3: TGTGCCAGCAGCGTCGGGACATTCCAAGAGACCCAGTACTTC.

The chain recombines TRBV28 with TRBJ2-2; 13 positions match TRBD2. CDR1 and CDR2 from the germline V gene are MDHEN and SYDVKM. There are 16 residues in the CDR3. J was trimmed by 6 bases and V by 6 bases; bases with no gene match: 7. The CDR3 loop is CASRISGTSGAGELFF. The DNA for the CDR3 is TGTGCCAGCAGGATATCCGGGACTAGCGGGGCCGGGGAGCTGTTTTTT.

This clone has a single count. V is TRBV5-1 and J is TRBJ1-2, with D possibly matching TRBD1 (6 bases). This CDR3 comprises 15 residues. The germline V and J ends were trimmed by 0 bases and 2 bases, with 11 bases remaining between them. The germline CDR1 and CDR2 sequences are SGHRS and YFSETQ. The CDR3 sequence: CASSLEAGVNYGYTF. As DNA, the CDR3 is TGCGCCAGCAGCTTGGAGGCAGGGGTGAACTATGGCTACACCTTC.

This clone has more than one count but fewer than ten. This sequence joins TRBV7-9 and TRBJ2-3; 7 bases align to TRBD1. The CDR3 loop spans 15 amino acids. V shed 5 bases, J shed 0 bases, and the junction held 5 bases outside the gene matches. CDR1 SEHNR and CDR2 FQNEAQ come from the germline V gene (reference sequence). CDR3 sequence reads: CASSPGTASTDTQYF. The CDR3 nucleotides are TGTGCCAGCAGCCCCGGGACAGCCAGCACAGATACGCAGTATTTT.